This T cell receptor beta chain was found in a study of T cell changes during pregnancy in multiple sclerosis. Looked up from germline, CDR1 is SGHTA and CDR2 is FQGNSA. Unmatched junction bases numbered 0, after V lost 5 bases and J lost 1 base. CDR3 length: 15 amino acids. Assay: immunoSEQ multiplex PCR; the TCRdb copy retains only in-frame clones and omits some. The sample includes roughly 42,000 clones, around 93% of them seen just once. The chain employs TRBV7-2 and TRBJ2-1; 12 bases are a match to TRBD2. The sample consisted of CD4+ T cells from peripheral blood mononuclear cells, taken after pregnancy. The TCR comes from a female donor with multiple sclerosis, enrolled in a pregnancy study. CDR3 region: CASSTSGGSYNEQFF. The DNA for the CDR3 is TGTGCCAGCAGCACTAGCGGGGGGTCCTACAATGAGCAGTTCTTC.